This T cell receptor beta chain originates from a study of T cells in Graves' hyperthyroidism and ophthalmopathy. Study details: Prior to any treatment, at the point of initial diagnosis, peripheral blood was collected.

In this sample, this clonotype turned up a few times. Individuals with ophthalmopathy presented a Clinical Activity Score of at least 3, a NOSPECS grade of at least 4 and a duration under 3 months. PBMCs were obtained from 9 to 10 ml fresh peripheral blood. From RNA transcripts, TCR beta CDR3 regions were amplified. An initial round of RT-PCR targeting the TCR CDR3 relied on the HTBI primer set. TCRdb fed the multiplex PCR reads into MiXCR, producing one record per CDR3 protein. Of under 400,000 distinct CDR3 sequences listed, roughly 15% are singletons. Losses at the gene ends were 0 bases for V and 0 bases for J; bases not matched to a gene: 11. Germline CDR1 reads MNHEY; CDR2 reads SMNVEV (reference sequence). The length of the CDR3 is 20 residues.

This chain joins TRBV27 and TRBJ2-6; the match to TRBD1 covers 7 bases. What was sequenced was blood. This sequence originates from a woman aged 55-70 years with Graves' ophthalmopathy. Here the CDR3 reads CASSLSQGDIRGSGANVLTF. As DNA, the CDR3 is TGTGCCAGCAGTTTATCCCAGGGGGATATTAGGGGCTCTGGGGCCAACGTCCTGACTTTC.